This T cell receptor beta chain is drawn from a study of naive and memory T cell subsets (dated by TCRdb to about 2017). Concerning the study at large: The study applied an open-source, UMI-based TCR alpha and beta sequencing pipeline to sorted naive and memory peripheral blood T cell subsets. Complete agreement was observed between the functional CMV T cell responses and the IgG serology results. RNA was DNase-treated and reverse transcribed with TCR constant-region primers, mostly using SuperScript III. Results the study describes overall, beyond this receptor: The repertoire findings for the naive and memory subsets could not be validated, as no ground truth was available. In both CD4 and CD8 cells, going from naive through CM, EM and EMRA, the Gini index went up while Shannon and inverse Simpson diversity went down. A clonotype was defined as a single alpha or beta chain sequence rather than as a paired alpha/beta receptor. TCR abundance followed a power law with an exponent that was different for naive and memory subsets but consistent across the three individuals. After error correction, over 95% of naive TCR sequences appeared only once, giving much steeper abundance distributions than memory subsets. RNA-based TCR counts may be affected by expression changes linked to T cell activation and differentiation.

From the second PCR step onward, the TCR alpha chain libraries and the TCR beta chain libraries were amplified separately. The CMV status of each donor was determined by measuring IFNgamma production from CD4+ T cells after fresh PBMCs had been stimulated overnight with CMV viral lysate. Using Miltenyi beads, CD4 T cells were first positively selected, and CD8 T cells were then positively selected from the CD4-negative fraction. Cells were stained for CD3, CD4, CD8, CD45RA, CD27 and a live/dead dye and were sorted on a BD Aria II into four subsets based on CD45RA and CD27. Blood was obtained from three healthy volunteers, and the blood from each volunteer was fractionated into CD4 and CD8 T cells and subsequently into four differentiation subsets. Roughly 120 ml of peripheral blood was collected from each donor, and PBMC were isolated from the blood using Ficoll-Paque PLUS density-gradient centrifugation. Sorted cells were lysed in RLT buffer, after which RNA was extracted using a Qiagen RNeasy kit and stored at -80 degrees C.

From the germline V gene (reference sequence), CDR1 is GTSNPN and CDR2 is SVGIG. Between the V and J ends, shortened by 1 base and 7 bases respectively, the junction contains 16 bases. There are 14 amino acids in the CDR3, from cysteine to phenylalanine inclusive. Solely the CDR3 DNA is kept, with 42 bases framed from the first base. This clonotype was counted many times. Its antigen specificity is not known. No base-level quality is on record; no much larger clone is a single base apart. Libraries were prepared through UMI-ligation and nested PCR. The beta constant-region primer was an equimolar mix of two oligonucleotides covering both TRBC1 and TRBC2. A single-stranded oligonucleotide bearing the SP2 primer plus a 12-nucleotide UMI was ligated onto the 3' end of the cDNA by T4 RNA ligase 1. Four rounds of PCR, combining the SP2 primer with nested alpha and beta constant-region primers, were used to amplify the ligated cDNA. The ligation reaction was kept at 16 degrees C for about 20-25 hours. PCR2 was typically run as a SYBR Green qPCR and stopped at a predetermined threshold to prevent over-amplification. Apart from the first purification, every purification step used Agencourt AMPure XP magnetic beads. Library amounts were measured by Qubit and library quality was assessed on a TapeStation, where the main peak was expected at around 650 bp. Sequencing of the pooled libraries was done on an Illumina MiSeq using v2 2x251 paired-end kits, which typically yielded roughly 0.95-2 million reads per sample. Each sample was pooled at 4 nM, and roughly 4.5-7% PhiX was included to help cluster recognition. In the original analysis: Decombinator assigned V and J genes to Demultiplexor-processed FASTQ reads by tag matching, allowing a single base-pair mismatch. Collapsinator used UMIs to correct both sequencing errors and frequency errors arising from PCR heterogeneity. TCRs were translated and CDR3s were extracted from the conserved cysteine to the FGXG phenylalanine by CDR3Translator, with non-productive sequences being flagged. Gini, Shannon entropy and inverse Simpson indices were calculated on repertoires subsampled to equal numbers of UMI-defined TCRs. Within the linear range, a power law was fitted to clonotype abundance distributions using maximum likelihood. On one naive CD8 sample, the pipeline and MIGEC gave similar UMI counts, unique TCR numbers and clonal distributions. Repertoires were searched for approximately 7,000 CMV-associated CDR3 sequences compiled from VDJdb and a published dataset. TCRdb reprocessed the public reads (quality trimming at Q25 with fastp, clone calling with MiXCR) and kept in-frame beta chains. All rows with the same CDR3 protein become a single entry with the most common DNA and genes. The V and J calls reflect TCRdb's pipeline rather than the authors' work. This sample lists about 85,000 distinct CDR3 sequences; 13% were detected once. The ten most abundant clones make up 0.9% to 0.95% of the sample.

The sequence was collected from a human donor in good health. Recombination connected TRBV30 to TRBJ1-1; 6 matching bases give a weak D call of TRBD1. The specimen was central memory CD4+ T cells from blood. The sample's cell subset or site label is to be understood as: central memory, CD45RA- CD27+. The CDR3 protein is CAWSDTGRGGEAFF. The DNA sequence follows: TGTGCCTGGAGTGATACAGGGAGGGGAGGTGAAGCTTTCTTT.